Presented here are 21 T cell receptor beta chains from one specimen sequenced in a study of T cell responses to AZD1222 COVID-19 vaccine. This table comes from immunoSEQ multiplex PCR, and its TCRdb copy is limited to in-frame clones, with some not included. This table holds roughly 150,000 clones, around 88% found once. Sample: peripheral blood, taken on day 0 of AZD1222 vaccination. The receptors were gathered from an adult in good health.

The J gene is TRBJ1-4, the V gene TRBV25-1; D is unresolved. Germline values: CDR1 MGHDK, CDR2 SYGVNS. V was trimmed by 4 bases and J by 11 bases, leaving 14 bases between them. The CDR3 contains 13 residues. CDR3 sequence: CASSAPGLGKLFF. The CDR3 DNA sequence: TGTGCCAGCAGTGCCCCTGGGCTAGGTAAACTGTTTTTT.

This chain joins TRBV27 and TRBJ2-3; D remains unclear. V was cut by 2 bases and J by 4 bases, with 7 bases left in between. CDR1 MNHEY and CDR2 SMNVEV come from the germline V gene (reference sequence). The CDR3 length is 13 residues. CDR3 residues: CASSLIEADTQYF. The CDR3 nucleotides read TGTGCCAGCAGTTTAATTGAGGCAGATACGCAGTATTTT.

This rearrangement joins TRBV7-8 to TRBJ1-2; D is ambiguous. This CDR3 comprises 15 residues. V was pared by 0 bases and J by 4 bases, with 12 bases between. Germline V lookup: CDR1 SGHVS, CDR2 FQNEAQ. The CDR3, as DNA: TGTGCCAGCAGCTTAGCGCGGGTAGCGGCCTATGGCTACACCTTC. Protein sequence: CASSLARVAAYGYTF.

This clone was observed once. The DNA for the CDR3 is TGCGCCAGCAGCTTGAGGGTCGGCACCGGGGAGCTGTTTTTT. It codes for CASSLRVGTGELFF. The V call is TRBV5-1, the J call TRBJ2-2; no clear D. With 1 base removed from V and 4 bases from J, the gap between germline ends came to 8 bases. The germline V gene has CDR1 SGHRS and CDR2 YFSETQ. CDR3 length equals 14 residues.

This chain uses TRBV6-6 with TRBJ1-2; D is possibly TRBD1 (5 bases). Trimming shortened V by 5 bases and J by 6 bases, and 13 bases separated the two germline ends. CDR1 is MNHNY and CDR2 is SVGAGI in the germline V gene (reference sequence). CDR3 length: 13 amino acids. The CDR3 loop reads CASSLAGENGYTF. CDR3 nucleotide sequence: TGTGCCAGCAGTCTGGCGGGGGAGAATGGCTACACCTTC.

The chain has TRBV28 and TRBJ1-2, with D tentatively TRBD1 (5 bases). The germline gives CDR1 MDHEN, CDR2 SYDVKM. This CDR3 spans 12 amino acids. Trimming took 3 bases from V and 6 from J, leaving 8 bases between them. For the CDR3, the DNA is TGTGCCAGCAGTTTCCCACAGGATGGCTACACCTTC. Translation gives CASSFPQDGYTF.

This clone was observed a handful of times. The chain is built from TRBV6-5 and TRBJ1-2, with D tentatively TRBD1 (5 bases). V lost 8 bases, J lost 3 bases, and 10 bases lay in between. The CDR3 extends over 12 amino acids. Looked up from germline, CDR1 is MNHEY and CDR2 is SVGAGI. The CDR3 DNA follows: TGTGCCAGCCTCGGGGCAGACTATGGCTACACCTTC. Residues: CASLGADYGYTF.

The rearrangement uses TRBV11-3 and TRBJ2-5; TRBD1 might be the D (5 bases). The CDR3 is made up of 13 amino acids. The germline V and J ends were trimmed by 4 bases and 5 bases, with 11 bases remaining between them. Germline V gene data show CDR1 as SGHNT and CDR2 as YENEEA. The CDR3 reads CASSWTYRETQYF. In nucleotides, the CDR3 is TGTGCCAGCAGCTGGACATATCGGGAGACCCAGTACTTC.

This clone has just one count. The genes are TRBV5-1 and TRBJ2-1; 9 bases map to TRBD2. With 0 bases clipped from V and 2 bases from J, the junction kept 3 bases outside the gene matches. The CDR3 has 16 amino acids. CDR1 is SGHRS and CDR2 is YFSETQ in the germline V gene. As DNA, the CDR3 is TGCGCCAGCAGCTTGGCCGGCGGGAGGGCCTACAATGAGCAGTTCTTC. Translating it yields CASSLAGGRAYNEQFF.

This clone has just a few counts. The J gene is TRBJ2-3, the V gene TRBV9; 9 nucleotides align to TRBD2. Trimming cost V 1 base and J 1 base; bases outside gene matches: 1. This CDR3 contains 15 residues. Germline V gives CDR1 SGDLS, CDR2 YYNGEE. For the CDR3, the DNA is TGTGCCAGCAGCGTAATAGCGGGAGGCACAGATACGCAGTATTTT. This gives the protein CASSVIAGGTDTQYF.

V and J are TRBV2 and TRBJ2-6; 7 bases line up with TRBD1. Germline lookup yields CDR1 SNHLY and CDR2 FYNNEI. Trimming removed 7 bases from V and 10 bases from J; junction bases left unmatched: 19. The CDR3 consists of 17 residues. DNA of the CDR3: TGTGCCAGCACTGTAACCTTAGACAGGGTGGCCCAGAACGTCCTGACTTTC. Its translation: CASTVTLDRVAQNVLTF.

This chain connects TRBV4-1 to TRBJ2-1; tentatively, D is TRBD1 (5 bases). Germline CDR1 is MGHRA and CDR2 is YSYEKL. The CDR3 has 15 residues. V lost 0 bases to trimming and J lost 9 bases, with 15 bases between them. CDR3 region: CASSQEVQETGEQFF. In DNA form, the CDR3 reads TGCGCCAGCAGCCAAGAGGTACAGGAAACCGGTGAGCAGTTCTTC.

The rearrangement uses TRBV7-2 and TRBJ1-4; possible D gene TRBD1, 5 bases. The germline V gene encodes CDR1 SGHTA and CDR2 FQGNSA. The V and J ends lost 1 base and 7 bases respectively, with 25 bases between them. The CDR3 consists of 19 residues. The CDR3 DNA reads as TGTGCCAGCAGCTTAGAACCCCCAGGGAGCGGGGGAAGTGGTGAAAAACTGTTTTTT. Protein sequence: CASSLEPPGSGGSGEKLFF.

The rearrangement joins TRBV18 to TRBJ2-5; TRBD1 agrees at 7 bases. The V gene's germline CDR1 is KGHSH and CDR2 LQKENI. With V trimmed by 3 bases and J by 4 bases, 5 bases remained unmatched. CDR3 size: 14 residues. The CDR3 nucleotides are TGTGCCAGCTCACCGCTCGACAGGGCAGAGACCCAGTACTTC. Its translation: CASSPLDRAETQYF.

The chain is built from TRBV27 and TRBJ2-1; TRBD2 aligns across 7 bases. The CDR3 totals 15 residues. Germline assignment: CDR1 MNHEY and CDR2 SMNVEV (reference sequence). J gave up 7 bases and V 1 base, and 7 bases lay outside the gene matches. The CDR3 loop reads CASSLLAGVSNEQFF. As DNA, the CDR3 is TGTGCCAGCAGTTTATTGGCGGGAGTAAGTAATGAGCAGTTCTTC.

The chain employs TRBV5-4 and TRBJ1-1; 7 nucleotides agree with TRBD1. Germline CDR1 and CDR2: SGHNT and YYREEE (reference sequence). With V trimmed by 10 bases and J by 1 base, 4 bases remained unmatched. The CDR3 extends over 12 amino acids. Here the CDR3 DNA reads TGTGCCTCCGGGACAGCGAACACTGAAGCTTTCTTT. Its protein is CASGTANTEAFF.

The chain employs TRBV5-1 and TRBJ2-1, with D possibly TRBD2 on 6 matching bases. V lost 5 bases, J lost 2 bases, and 14 bases lay in between. This CDR3 contains 15 residues. Germline V lookup: CDR1 SGHRS, CDR2 YFSETQ. Here the CDR3 DNA reads TGCGCCAGCAGTCGGGAGCGTAGCCCCTACAATGAGCAGTTCTTC. Translating it yields CASSRERSPYNEQFF.

This chain joins TRBV9 and TRBJ2-7; tentative D call: TRBD2 (6 bases). CDR3 length equals 13 residues. V lost 0 bases and J lost 10, with 14 bases in between. Germline loops: CDR1 SGDLS, CDR2 YYNGEE. The CDR3 nucleotides are TGTGCCAGCAGCGTAGCTGATCGGGGGATTCAGTACTTC. Translated, it gives CASSVADRGIQYF.

This clone was seen only a few times. The CDR3 nucleotides read TGTGCCAGCTCACCACAGGGGAATCAGCCCCAGCATTTT. Its protein product is CASSPQGNQPQHF. The rearrangement joins TRBV18 to TRBJ1-5, with D tentatively TRBD1 (5 bases). The CDR3 length is 13 residues. The V gene's germline CDR1 is KGHSH and CDR2 LQKENI. V gave up 1 base and J gave up 4 bases, with 5 bases separating them.

This chain links TRBV14 with TRBJ2-3; no reliable D call. The V and J ends lost 1 base and 2 bases respectively, with 10 bases between them. The CDR3 runs to 15 residues. The V gene's germline CDR1 is SGHDN and CDR2 FVKESK. Here the CDR3 DNA reads TGTGCCAGCAGCCAAGGCTGGCGAATCACAGATACGCAGTATTTT. Translated, it gives CASSQGWRITDTQYF.

The chain links TRBV28 to TRBJ2-4; TRBD1 matches at 10 bases. The CDR3 totals 17 residues. Per germline, CDR1 MDHEN and CDR2 SYDVKM. With 4 bases clipped from V and 1 base from J, the junction kept 7 bases outside the gene matches. CDR3 sequence reads: CASSWETGGAAKNIQYF. CDR3 nucleotides: TGTGCCAGCAGTTGGGAGACAGGGGGCGCTGCCAAAAACATTCAGTACTTC.